Listed below are T cell receptor beta chains from one sample, sequenced in a study of PD-L1 blockade in urothelial cancer. TCRdb's table, derived via immunoSEQ multiplex PCR, lists solely in-frame clones and lacks some. The table has some 74,000 clones, around 81% seen once. Specimen: PBMCs, collected around atezolizumab (anti-PD-L1) treatment. The receptors here all came from a man aged 35 to 55 with urothelial cancer. Each CDR3 is given without its conserved first and last residue. D genes are given only for firm matches.

D gene	J gene	V gene	CDR3 protein
TRBD2	TRBJ2-7	TRBV25-1	ASSEYRSSGPYEQY
-	TRBJ2-7	TRBV4-3	ASSQRLEGYEQY
TRBD1	TRBJ2-7	TRBV7-9	ASSLGRQGSEQY
-	TRBJ2-7	TRBV29-1	SVAAGLSYEQY
-	TRBJ2-2	TRBV14	AVPPSYTGELF
-	TRBJ1-4	TRBV7-9	ASSLGRGKEKLF
-	TRBJ1-1	TRBV27	ASRPQGTDTEAF
TRBD1	TRBJ2-7	TRBV7-3	ASSLKWGQTYEQY
TRBD2	TRBJ2-5	TRBV5-4	ASSLAGGRSGETQY
-	TRBJ1-1	TRBV28	ASRDYLNTEAF
-	TRBJ2-2	TRBV2	ASSDWRENTGELF
-	TRBJ1-5	TRBV7-2	ASTPVGGDQPQH
-	TRBJ2-2	TRBV5-1	ASVQEPTGAGELF
-	TRBJ1-2	TRBV28	ASSINYGYT
TRBD1	TRBJ2-6	TRBV27	ASSLAQGVANVLT
-	TRBJ2-2	TRBV27	ASSFEGGVGELF